Each of the 8 T cell receptor beta chains below was sequenced from the same sample in a study of cytotoxic CD8 clonotypes in ibrutinib-treated CLL. Method: immunoSEQ multiplex PCR; TCRdb's copy keeps in-frame clones and lacks some. The table records around 300,000 clones, around four fifths of them present only once. This specimen was PBMCs, taken before ibrutinib treatment. These receptors all stem from a human donor with chronic lymphocytic leukemia.

The chain employs TRBV15 and TRBJ2-5; D unclear. CDR3 length: 14 amino acids. Germline CDR1 is LNHNV and CDR2 is YYDKDF (reference sequence). Trimming cost V 1 base and J 2 bases, with 8 bases left between them. The CDR3 nucleotides are TGTGCCACCAGCAGAGGCCAGGTTCAAGAGACCCAGTACTTC. This encodes CATSRGQVQETQYF.

This chain joins TRBV5-1 and TRBJ2-5; possibly TRBD2 for D (7 bases). The CDR3 consists of 16 residues. Germline V gives CDR1 SGHRS, CDR2 YFSETQ. The V end lost 6 bases, the J end lost 2 bases, and 20 bases lay between the germline ends. CDR3 DNA: TGCGCCAGCACGCCTGGCGAAGGGGGGGGGCAAGAGACCCAGTACTTC. Its protein is CASTPGEGGGQETQYF.

The sample holds one count of this clone. The rearrangement links TRBV9 to TRBJ1-1; perhaps TRBD1 as D (5 bases). The length of the CDR3 is 14 residues. Germline V gene lookup returns CDR1 SGDLS and CDR2 YYNGEE. The V and J ends lost 1 base and 1 base respectively, with 8 bases between them. The CDR3 nucleotides are TGTGCCAGCAGCGTAACAGGAGAGAACACTGAAGCTTTCTTT. Translating gives CASSVTGENTEAFF.

The chain employs TRBV7-2 and TRBJ1-1; a possible D gene is TRBD1 (5 bases). V lost 0 bases and J lost 10, with 9 bases in between. CDR3 length equals 12 residues. Germline CDR1 is SGHTA and CDR2 is FQGNSA. The CDR3 protein is CASSLAGVGAFF. CDR3 sequence (DNA): TGTGCCAGCAGCTTAGCAGGGGTTGGAGCTTTCTTT. Looking up the rest from reference TRBV7-2 and TRBJ1-1 gives the full variable domain: GAGVSQSPSNKVTEKGKDVELRCDPISGHTALYWYRQSLGQGLEFLIYFQGNSAPDKSGLPSDRFSAERTGGSVSTLTIQRTQQEDSAVYLCASSLAGVGAFFGQGTRLTVV.

This clone has only one observation. The rearrangement joins TRBV7-9 to TRBJ1-2; D not resolved. Germline CDR1 is SEHNR and CDR2 is FQNEAQ (reference sequence). V was clipped by 0 bases and J by 11 bases, with 10 bases between them. This CDR3 spans 12 amino acids. The CDR3 is CASSLAHPGYTF. In DNA form, the CDR3 reads TGTGCCAGCAGCTTAGCGCATCCTGGTTACACCTTC. Full variable domain (outside the CDR3, taken from reference TRBV7-9 and TRBJ1-2): DTGVSQNPRHKITKRGQNVTFRCDPISEHNRLYWYRQTLGQGPEFLTYFQNEAQLEKSRLLSDRFSAERPKGSFSTLEIQRTEQGDSAMYLCASSLAHPGYTFGSGTRLTVV.

CDR3 DNA: TGTGCCAGCAGCATCGGACAGGGGTTGAACACTGAAGCTTTCTTT. This gives the protein CASSIGQGLNTEAFF. The chain is built from TRBV7-9 and TRBJ1-1, with TRBD1 identical over 9 bases. V trimming: 5 bases; J trimming: 0 bases; junction bases outside the gene matches: 4. The CDR3 extends over 15 amino acids. Germline CDR1 is SEHNR and CDR2 is FQNEAQ (reference sequence).

The chain has TRBV7-2 and TRBJ2-7; D not resolved. CDR1 and CDR2 from the germline V gene are SGHTA and FQGNSA. This CDR3 is 12 amino acids long. Trimming removed 0 bases at V and 7 bases at J, with 7 bases between. Here the CDR3 DNA reads TGTGCCAGCAGCTTAGCACGGCGTGAGCAGTACTTC. Protein product: CASSLARREQYF.

This chain uses TRBV18 with TRBJ2-1, with a possible D match to TRBD1 (6 bases). The CDR3 spans 16 residues. The V gene lost 2 bases and the J gene lost 0 bases, with 11 bases spanning the gap. Germline loops: CDR1 KGHSH, CDR2 LQKENI. CDR3 in DNA: TGTGCCAGCTCACCATTTGGGACAAGCTCCTACAATGAGCAGTTCTTC. The encoded protein is CASSPFGTSSYNEQFF.